The source of this TCR beta chain is a study of Tregs in tolerant kidney transplant recipients (dated by TCRdb to the late 2010s). Context from the whole study: The transplants used related donors along with nonmyeloablative bone marrow transplantation, and in the human trials mixed chimerism was transient. TCRbeta sequencing was used in the study to identify donor-specific regulatory T cells before combined kidney and bone marrow transplantation, and the identified cells were then tracked after transplant.

Turning to this clone: Its antigen is not yet known. Within one base of it there is no much larger clone, and no base qualities were kept.

For TCRbeta CDR3 sequencing, genomic DNA was extracted from sorted cells using the QIAGEN DNeasy Blood and Tissue Kit. High-throughput TCRbeta CDR3 sequencing, including PCR amplification with bias correction and internal controls, was performed commercially through immunoSEQ. The original pipeline was this. Unique productive TCRbeta sequences were defined by CDR3 nucleotide sequence where primers matched, otherwise by CDR3 amino acid sequence with Vbeta and Jbeta genes. As a correction for sorting error, sequences shared between sorted populations at a frequency ratio of 2:1 or less were discarded, and the remaining shared sequences were assigned to the higher population. A sequence counted as donor-reactive if, in CFSE-low cells, the sequence had a frequency of at least 0.01% and was expanded at least 5-fold compared with unstimulated cells. Jensen-Shannon divergence, calculated on the top 100 TCRbeta sequences ranked by frequency, was used to quantify repertoire divergence. For any sample with multiple sequencing runs, sorting error was corrected in each run separately before the runs were pooled. Not all clones reach the TCRdb copy of this immuneACCESS table, which keeps in-frame sequences only. Checked studies attribute under half of the gap to unresolved V genes and leave the rest unexplained. V and J calls plus clone size are reproduced from that table; the DNA served to infer D and trimming. This sample lists more than 60,000 clones; around 90% were detected once. 0.39% of the sample is held by the ten biggest clonotypes.

Broader findings and caveats from the paper: Biological reproducibility was not directly assessed, although technical replication error appeared to be minimal. Donor-specific Treg expansion was found to exceed global Treg expansion in tolerant patients, suggesting antigen-driven rather than nonspecific expansion. Because the study included only a small number of patients, the results must be confirmed in larger populations and under other immunosuppression protocols. For some patients, the PCR primers changed as time went on, which meant samples from those patients could not be compared with one another at the nucleotide level. Expanding Tregs with activated donor B cells appeared to identify the most biologically relevant and donor-specific TCRbeta repertoire.

The germline V gene supplies CDR1 SGHRS and CDR2 YFSETQ. V and J are truncated by 1 base and 0 bases respectively, leaving an intervening sequence of 15 bases. Including cysteine and phenylalanine, the CDR3 has 17 amino acids. CDR3 DNA is the only sequence kept; it has 51 bases, read in frame from the first base. What the time point label conveys for this sample: blood sample drawn before combined kidney and bone marrow transplant. Thawed PBMCs were FACS-sorted into unstimulated Tregs (CD4+CD25+CD127-), CD4+ non-Tregs (CD4+CD25-), CD4 cells and CD8 cells. Several combined kidney and bone marrow transplant recipients from the ITN036ST trial were included as patients, and samples were available only from these trial subjects. Healthy control blood was processed by Ficoll density gradient to PBMCs and cryopreserved; patient PBMCs were collected before and after transplant.

The rearrangement joined TRBV5-1 to TRBJ2-3; no D segment can be confidently identified. The receptor was isolated from a human donor who received a combined kidney and bone marrow transplant. The sample was CD4+ T cells from blood, taken before the transplant. The nucleotide sequence is given as TGCGCCAGCAGCTTGCAGAGGAGCGTCCTGAGCACAGATACGCAGTATTTT. Translation gives CASSLQRSVLSTDTQYF.